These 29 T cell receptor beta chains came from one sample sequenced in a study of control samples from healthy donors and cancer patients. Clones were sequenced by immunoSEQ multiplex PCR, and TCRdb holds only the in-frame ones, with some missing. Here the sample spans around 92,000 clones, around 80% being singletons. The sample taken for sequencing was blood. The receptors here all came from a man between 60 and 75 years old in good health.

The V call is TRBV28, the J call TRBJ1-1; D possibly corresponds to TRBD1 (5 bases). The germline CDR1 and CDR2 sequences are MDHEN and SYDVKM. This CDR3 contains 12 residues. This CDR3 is CALGVWGTEAFF. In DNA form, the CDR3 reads TGTGCTCTGGGGGTTTGGGGCACTGAAGCTTTCTTT.

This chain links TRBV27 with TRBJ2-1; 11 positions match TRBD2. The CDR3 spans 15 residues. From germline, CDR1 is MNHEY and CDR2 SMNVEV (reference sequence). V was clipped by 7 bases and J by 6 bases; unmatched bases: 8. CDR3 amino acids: CASTPGTSGPNEQFF. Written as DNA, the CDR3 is TGTGCCAGCACGCCCGGGACTAGCGGCCCCAATGAGCAGTTCTTC.

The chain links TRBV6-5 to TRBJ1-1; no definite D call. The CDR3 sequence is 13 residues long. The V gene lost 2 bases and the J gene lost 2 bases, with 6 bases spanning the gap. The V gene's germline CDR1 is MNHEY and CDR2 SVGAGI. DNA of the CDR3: TGTGCCAGCAGTTACGCAGGCAACACTGAAGCTTTCTTT. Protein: CASSYAGNTEAFF.

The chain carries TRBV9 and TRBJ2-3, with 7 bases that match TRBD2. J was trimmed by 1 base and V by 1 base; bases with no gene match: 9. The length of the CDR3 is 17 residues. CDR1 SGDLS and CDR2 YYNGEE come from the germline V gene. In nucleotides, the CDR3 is TGTGCCAGCAGCGTAACCCCCGGTGGGAGGGGCACAGATACGCAGTATTTT. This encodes CASSVTPGGRGTDTQYF.

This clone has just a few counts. The CDR3 sequence: CASSDLEVGEQYF. The DNA of the CDR3 is TGTGCCAGCAGTGACCTCGAGGTCGGCGAGCAGTACTTC. This chain connects TRBV25-1 to TRBJ2-7; D not certain. Germline V gene sequence: CDR1 MGHDK, CDR2 SYGVNS. The CDR3 is made up of 13 amino acids. V was cut by 3 bases and J by 6 bases, with 12 bases left in between.

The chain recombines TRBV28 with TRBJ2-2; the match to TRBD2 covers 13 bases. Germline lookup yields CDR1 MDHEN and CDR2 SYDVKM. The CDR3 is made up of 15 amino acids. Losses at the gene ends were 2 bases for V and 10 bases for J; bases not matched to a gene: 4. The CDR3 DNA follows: TGTGCCAGCAGTTTACGGACTAGCGGGAGTGAGGAGCTGTTTTTT. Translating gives CASSLRTSGSEELFF.

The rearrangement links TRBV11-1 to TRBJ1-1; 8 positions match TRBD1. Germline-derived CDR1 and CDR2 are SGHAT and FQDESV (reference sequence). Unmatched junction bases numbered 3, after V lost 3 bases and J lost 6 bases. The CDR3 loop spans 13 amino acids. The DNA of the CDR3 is TGTGCCAGCAGCTTCGTACAGGGGGCTGAAGCTTTCTTT. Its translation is CASSFVQGAEAFF.

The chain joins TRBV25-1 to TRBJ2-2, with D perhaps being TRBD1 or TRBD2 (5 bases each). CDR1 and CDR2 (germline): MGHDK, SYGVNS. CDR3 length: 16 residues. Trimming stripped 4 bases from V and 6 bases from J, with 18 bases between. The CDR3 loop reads CASSGARDLNAGELFF. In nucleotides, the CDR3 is TGTGCCAGCAGTGGGGCGAGGGACCTCAACGCCGGGGAGCTGTTTTTT. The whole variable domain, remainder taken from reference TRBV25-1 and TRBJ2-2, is EADIYQTPRYLVIGTGKKITLECSQTMGHDKMYWYQQDPGMELHLIHYSYGVNSTEKGDLSSESTVSRIRTEHFPLTLESARPSHTSQYLCASSGARDLNAGELFFGEGSRLTVL.

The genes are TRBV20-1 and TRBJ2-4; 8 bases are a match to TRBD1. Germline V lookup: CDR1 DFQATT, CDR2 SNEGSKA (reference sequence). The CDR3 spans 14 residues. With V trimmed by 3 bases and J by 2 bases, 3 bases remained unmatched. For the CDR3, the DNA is TGCAGTGCTAGTACAGGGGGAACCAAAAACATTCAGTACTTC. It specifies CSASTGGTKNIQYF.

CDR3 in DNA: TGCAGCGTCAGGGAACAGGGTGGAAACACCATATATTTT. Residues: CSVREQGGNTIYF. The chain uses TRBV29-1 and TRBJ1-3, with a weak D call TRBD1 (6 bases). This CDR3 is 13 amino acids long. Germline V gene lookup returns CDR1 SQVTM and CDR2 ANQGSEA. The germline V and J ends were trimmed by 6 bases and 3 bases, with 12 bases remaining between them.

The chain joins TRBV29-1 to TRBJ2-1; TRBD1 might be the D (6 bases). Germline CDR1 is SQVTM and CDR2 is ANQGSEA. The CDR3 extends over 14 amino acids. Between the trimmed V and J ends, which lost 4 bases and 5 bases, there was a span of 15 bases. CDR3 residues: CSVGIGRGDNEQFF. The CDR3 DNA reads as TGCAGCGTTGGAATTGGCAGGGGCGACAATGAGCAGTTCTTC.

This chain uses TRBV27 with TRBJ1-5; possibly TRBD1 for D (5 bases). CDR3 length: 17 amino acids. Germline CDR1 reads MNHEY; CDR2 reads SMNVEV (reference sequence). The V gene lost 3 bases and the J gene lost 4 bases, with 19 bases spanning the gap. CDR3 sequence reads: CASSFLPFVGENQPQHF. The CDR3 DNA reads TGTGCCAGCAGTTTCTTACCTTTCGTAGGGGAAAATCAGCCCCAGCATTTT.

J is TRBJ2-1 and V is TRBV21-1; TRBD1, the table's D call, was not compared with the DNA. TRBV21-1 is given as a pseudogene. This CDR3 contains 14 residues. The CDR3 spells CASPGSTGGDEQFF. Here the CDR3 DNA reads TGTGCCAGCCCCGGTAGCACAGGGGGCGATGAGCAGTTCTTC.

The CDR3 sequence is CASSQDRRGGELFF. The CDR3 bases are TGTGCCAGCAGCCAAGATCGGCGGGGCGGGGAGCTGTTTTTT. V usage is TRBV4-2 and J usage is TRBJ2-2; possible D gene TRBD2, 6 bases. Germline loops: CDR1 LGHNA, CDR2 YNFKEQ. V gave up 0 bases and J gave up 7 bases, with 9 bases separating them. The CDR3 totals 14 residues.

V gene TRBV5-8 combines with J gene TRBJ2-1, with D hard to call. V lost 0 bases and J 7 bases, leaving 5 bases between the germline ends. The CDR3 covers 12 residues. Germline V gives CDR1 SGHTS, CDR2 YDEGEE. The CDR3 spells CASSLALNEQFF. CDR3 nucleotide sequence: TGTGCCAGCAGCTTGGCCTTAAATGAGCAGTTCTTC. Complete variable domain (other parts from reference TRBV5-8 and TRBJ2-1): EAGVTQSPTHLIKTRGQQATLRCSPISGHTSVYWYQQALGLGLQFLLWYDEGEERNRGNFPPRFSGRQFPNYSSELNVNALELEDSALYLCASSLALNEQFFGPGTRLTVL.

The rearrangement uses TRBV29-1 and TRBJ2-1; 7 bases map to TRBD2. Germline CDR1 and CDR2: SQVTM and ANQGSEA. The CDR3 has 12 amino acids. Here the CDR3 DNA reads TGCAGTTGGGGGGGGATGGACAATGAGCAGTTCTTC. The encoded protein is CSWGGMDNEQFF.

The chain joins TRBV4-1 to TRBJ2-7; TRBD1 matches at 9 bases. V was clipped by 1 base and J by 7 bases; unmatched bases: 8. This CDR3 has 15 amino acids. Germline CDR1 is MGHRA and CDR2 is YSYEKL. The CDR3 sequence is CASSQVGQGTKEQYF. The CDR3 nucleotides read TGCGCCAGCAGCCAAGTCGGACAGGGGACTAAAGAGCAGTACTTC.

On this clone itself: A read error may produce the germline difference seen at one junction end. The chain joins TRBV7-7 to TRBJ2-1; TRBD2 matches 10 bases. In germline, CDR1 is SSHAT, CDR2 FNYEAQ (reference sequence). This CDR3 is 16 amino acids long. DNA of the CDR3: TGTGCTAGCAGCCCCCTCGGAGCGGGAGGGTACAATGAGCAGTTCTTC. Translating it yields CASSPLGAGGYNEQFF.

This CDR3 is CASSQGQGMGYGYTF. The CDR3 DNA is TGTGCCAGCAGCCAAGGGCAGGGGATGGGCTATGGCTACACCTTC. V gene TRBV3-1 (or the pseudogene TRBV3-2) combines with J gene TRBJ1-2, with TRBD1 as a possible D gene (6 bases). CDR1 is LGHDT and CDR2 is YNNKEL in the germline V gene (reference sequence). CDR3 length: 15 amino acids. Trimming removed 1 base from V and 4 bases from J, with 13 bases in between.

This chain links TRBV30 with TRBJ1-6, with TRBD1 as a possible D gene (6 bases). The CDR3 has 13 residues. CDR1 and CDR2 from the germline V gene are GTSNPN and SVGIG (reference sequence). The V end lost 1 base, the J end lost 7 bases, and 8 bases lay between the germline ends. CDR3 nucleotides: TGTGCCTGGAGTGCACAGGGAAATTCACCCCTCCACTTT. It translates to CAWSAQGNSPLHF.

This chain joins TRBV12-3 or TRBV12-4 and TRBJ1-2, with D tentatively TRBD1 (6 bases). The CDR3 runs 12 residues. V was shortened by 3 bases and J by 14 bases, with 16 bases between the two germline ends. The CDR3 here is CASSLGHRVDTF. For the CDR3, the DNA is TGTGCCAGCAGTTTGGGGCACAGGGTCGATACCTTC.

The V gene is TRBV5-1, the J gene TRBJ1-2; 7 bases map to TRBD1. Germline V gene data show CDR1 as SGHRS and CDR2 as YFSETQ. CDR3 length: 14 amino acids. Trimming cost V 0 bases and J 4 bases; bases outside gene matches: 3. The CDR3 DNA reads TGCGCCAGCAGCTTGGGGACAGGCCGCTATGGCTACACCTTC. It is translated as CASSLGTGRYGYTF. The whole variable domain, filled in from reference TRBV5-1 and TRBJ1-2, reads KAGVTQTPRYLIKTRGQQVTLSCSPISGHRSVSWYQQTPGQGLQFLFEYFSETQRNKGNFPGRFSGRQFSNSRSEMNVSTLELGDSALYLCASSLGTGRYGYTFGSGTRLTVV.

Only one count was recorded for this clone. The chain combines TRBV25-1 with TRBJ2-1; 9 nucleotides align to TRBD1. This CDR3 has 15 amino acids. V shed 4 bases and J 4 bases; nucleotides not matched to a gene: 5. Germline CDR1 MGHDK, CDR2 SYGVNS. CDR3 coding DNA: TGTGCCAGCAGTGCAGACAGGGGGATTTACAATGAGCAGTTCTTC. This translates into CASSADRGIYNEQFF. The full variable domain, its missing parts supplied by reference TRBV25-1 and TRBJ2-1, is EADIYQTPRYLVIGTGKKITLECSQTMGHDKMYWYQQDPGMELHLIHYSYGVNSTEKGDLSSESTVSRIRTEHFPLTLESARPSHTSQYLCASSADRGIYNEQFFGPGTRLTVL.

The CDR3: CASSLEVLTDTQYF. The CDR3, as DNA: TGCGCCAGCAGCTTGGAGGTTCTTACAGATACGCAGTATTTT. V and J are TRBV5-1 and TRBJ2-3; no reliable D call. Per germline, CDR1 SGHRS and CDR2 YFSETQ. Trimming removed 0 bases from V and 3 bases from J, with 8 bases in between. This CDR3 comprises 14 residues.

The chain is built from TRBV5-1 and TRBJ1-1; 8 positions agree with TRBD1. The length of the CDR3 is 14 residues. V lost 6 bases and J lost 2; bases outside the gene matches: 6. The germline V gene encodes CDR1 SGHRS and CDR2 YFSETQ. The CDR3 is CASNPGGFNTEAFF. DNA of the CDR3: TGCGCCAGCAACCCAGGGGGCTTCAACACTGAAGCTTTCTTT.

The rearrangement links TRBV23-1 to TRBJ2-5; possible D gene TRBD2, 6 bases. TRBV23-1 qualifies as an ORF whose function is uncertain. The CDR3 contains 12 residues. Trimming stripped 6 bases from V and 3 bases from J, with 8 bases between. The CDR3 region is CASREGEETQYF. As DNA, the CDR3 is TGCGCCAGCAGGGAGGGCGAAGAGACCCAGTACTTC.

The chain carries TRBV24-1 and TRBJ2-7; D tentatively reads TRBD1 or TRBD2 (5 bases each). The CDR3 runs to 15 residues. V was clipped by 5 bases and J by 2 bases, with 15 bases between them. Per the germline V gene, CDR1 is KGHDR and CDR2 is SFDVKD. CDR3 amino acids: CATSGLRDGPYEQYF. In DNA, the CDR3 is TGTGCCACCAGTGGTCTCCGGGACGGACCCTACGAGCAGTACTTC.

The DNA for the CDR3 is TGTGCCAGTAGTAAGGCTAGCGGGCGCGGAACTAGCACAGATACGCAGTATTTT. Its translation: CASSKASGRGTSTDTQYF. This chain uses TRBV19 with TRBJ2-3; 8 nucleotides agree with TRBD2. V lost 4 bases and J lost 0; bases outside the gene matches: 12. The germline V gene has CDR1 LNHDA and CDR2 SQIVND (reference sequence). The CDR3 covers 18 residues.

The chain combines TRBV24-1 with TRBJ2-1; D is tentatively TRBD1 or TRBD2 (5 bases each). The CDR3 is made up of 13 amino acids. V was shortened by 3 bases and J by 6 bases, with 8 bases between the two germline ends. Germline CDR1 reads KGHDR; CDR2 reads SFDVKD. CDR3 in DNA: TGTGCCACCAGTGATCCAGGGACCAATGAGCAGTTCTTC. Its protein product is CATSDPGTNEQFF.